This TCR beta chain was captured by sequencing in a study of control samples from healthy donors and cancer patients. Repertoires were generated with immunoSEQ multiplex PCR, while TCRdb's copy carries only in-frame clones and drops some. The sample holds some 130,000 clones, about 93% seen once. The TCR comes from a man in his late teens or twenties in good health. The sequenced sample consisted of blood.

The chain's CDR3 is CASSQPTSGTAPYEQYF. The CDR3 coding sequence is TGCGCCAGCAGCCAACCGACGTCTGGGACAGCCCCCTACGAGCAGTACTTC. J is TRBJ2-7 and V is TRBV4-1; 7 positions match TRBD1. CDR3 size: 17 residues. Germline V CDR1 and CDR2: MGHRA, YSYEKL. Trimming removed 2 bases from V and 2 bases from J; junction bases left unmatched: 12.